This T cell receptor beta chain originates from a study of T cell responses to AZD1222 COVID-19 vaccine. General observations from the study: Reportedly, nearly half the spike-specific TCRs target unmutated variant regions. Spike-wide vaccine-associated CD4 TCRs dominated at 160-218 and 743-854. Samples come after the peak T cell response, not at day 14. A rise in Spike-specific TCR breadth and depth followed two AZD1222 doses.

With regard to this clone: Its antigen is not identified.

The repertoire was sequenced with immunoSEQ multiplex PCR; TCRdb's copy has only in-frame clones and lacks some. The repertoire consists of 88,000 or so clones, with roughly nine tenths occurring once and the leading ten covering 5%. Germline V gene data show CDR1 as SGHTS and CDR2 as YDEGEE. Trimming took 0 bases from V and 4 from J, leaving 13 bases between them. The CDR3 length is 15 residues. Sequences were derived from peripheral blood, sampled 28 days after the second AZD1222 dose. The V call is TRBV5-8, the J call TRBJ1-2, with unresolved D. The origin of this receptor is an adult who received the AZD1222 COVID-19 vaccine. CDR3 in amino acids: CASSLGLGPSYGYTF. CDR3 DNA: TGTGCCAGCAGCTTGGGGCTGGGCCCTAGCTATGGCTACACCTTC.